These 14 T cell receptor beta chains originate from one sample sequenced in a study of blood T cell repertoires in COVID-19. Measured with immunoSEQ multiplex PCR; TCRdb has only the in-frame clones, and not every one. The table lists fewer than 500,000 clones, about 90% of them singletons. The sample consisted of PBMCs or T cells enriched from blood (not recorded which). These receptors came from a man aged 25 to 40 who had recovered from COVID-19.

This chain joins TRBV4-3 and TRBJ2-1, with D possibly being TRBD2 (5 bases). V gave up 0 bases and J gave up 13 bases, with 19 bases separating them. This CDR3 has 15 amino acids. Germline CDR1 LGHNA, CDR2 YSLEER. DNA of the CDR3: TGCGCCAGCAGCCAAGATGGGAAGGGAAGAGGGCCACAGTTCTTC. This translates into CASSQDGKGRGPQFF.

The CDR3 spells CASSLLAGELTGELFF. For the CDR3, the DNA is TGTGCCAGCAGCTTGCTAGCGGGGGAGCTCACCGGGGAGCTGTTTTTT. The chain is built from TRBV5-5 and TRBJ2-2; TRBD2 agrees at 10 bases. The CDR3 extends over 16 amino acids. The J segment lost 4 bases and the V segment lost 1 base, leaving 4 bases of the junction unmatched. CDR1 is SGHKS and CDR2 is YYEKEE in the germline V gene (reference sequence).

The genes are TRBV12-3 or TRBV12-4 and TRBJ1-2; D unresolved. The CDR3 length is 12 residues. The ends were cut back, 5 bases at V and 4 bases at J, with 8 bases in the middle. Here the CDR3 DNA reads TGTGCCAGCAGTCCGGGGTTCTATGGCTACACCTTC. Encoded protein: CASSPGFYGYTF.

This clone was detected once. The chain has TRBV4-1 and TRBJ1-2; D gene uncertain. V lost 1 base, J lost 2 bases, and 17 bases lay in between. Germline V gene sequence: CDR1 MGHRA, CDR2 YSYEKL. The CDR3 covers 17 residues. The CDR3 is CASSQVLNIDKNYGYTF. The CDR3 nucleotides are TGCGCCAGCAGCCAAGTTTTAAACATCGACAAAAACTATGGCTACACCTTC.

The rearrangement uses TRBV7-9 and TRBJ2-2; 11 nucleotides align to TRBD1. With 8 bases clipped from V and 5 bases from J, the junction kept 1 base outside the gene matches. The CDR3 runs to 13 residues. The germline V gene encodes CDR1 SEHNR and CDR2 FQNEAQ (reference sequence). CDR3 DNA: TGTGCCAGCGGGACAGGGGGGACCGGGGAGCTGTTTTTT. Translation gives CASGTGGTGELFF.

V usage is TRBV5-4 and J usage is TRBJ1-3, with unresolved D. This CDR3 is 15 amino acids long. Looked up from germline, CDR1 is SGHNT and CDR2 is YYREEE (reference sequence). The germline V and J ends were trimmed by 4 bases and 0 bases, with 11 bases remaining between them. The DNA for the CDR3 is TGTGCCAGCAGCAGGGAGGGTTTCTCTGGAAACACCATATATTTT. This gives the protein CASSREGFSGNTIYF. The entire variable domain, with the rest obtained from reference TRBV5-4 and TRBJ1-3, is as follows: ETGVTQSPTHLIKTRGQQVTLRCSSQSGHNTVSWYQQALGQGPQFIFQYYREEENGRGNFPPRFSGLQFPNYSSELNVNALELDDSALYLCASSREGFSGNTIYFGEGSWLTVV.

V gene TRBV20-1 combines with J gene TRBJ2-5; D is perhaps TRBD2 (5 bases). Looked up from germline, CDR1 is DFQATT and CDR2 is SNEGSKA (reference sequence). This CDR3 has 12 amino acids. The V end lost 3 bases, the J end lost 5 bases, and 10 bases lay between the germline ends. The CDR3 DNA is TGCAGTGCTAGTAGGACTGAGGAGACCCAGTACTTC. It is translated as CSASRTEETQYF.

V usage is TRBV7-8 and J usage is TRBJ1-6; the D gene is possibly TRBD1 (5 bases). The germline V gene has CDR1 SGHVS and CDR2 FQNEAQ. The CDR3 extends over 18 amino acids. V lost 3 bases, J lost 0 bases, and 15 bases lay in between. In DNA form, the CDR3 reads TGTGCCAGCAGCTTGGGGTCGGGGGAAAGCTCCTATAATTCACCCCTCCACTTT. Its translation is CASSLGSGESSYNSPLHF.

V usage is TRBV18 and J usage is TRBJ1-6; no clear D. With 5 bases removed from V and 6 bases from J, the gap between germline ends came to 11 bases. CDR1 KGHSH and CDR2 LQKENI come from the germline V gene. CDR3 length equals 14 residues. The CDR3, as DNA: TGTGCCAGCTCAGAGGGATTTGGTAATTCACCCCTCCACTTT. This gives the protein CASSEGFGNSPLHF.

V gene TRBV6-5 combines with J gene TRBJ1-2; no clear D. The CDR3 runs to 13 residues. V was cut by 0 bases and J by 4 bases, with 6 bases left in between. Germline-derived CDR1 and CDR2 are MNHEY and SVGAGI. The CDR3 sequence is CASSYSTAYGYTF. CDR3 nucleotide sequence: TGTGCCAGCAGTTACTCTACAGCCTATGGCTACACCTTC.

The chain employs TRBV19 and TRBJ2-2; D not resolved. V was cut by 6 bases and J by 2 bases, with 7 bases left in between. The CDR3 totals 13 residues. Germline V gene data show CDR1 as LNHDA and CDR2 as SQIVND (reference sequence). This CDR3 is CASSELNTGELFF. The CDR3 DNA reads TGTGCCAGTAGCGAACTTAACACCGGGGAGCTGTTTTTT.

A remark on this clone: Other DNA sequences within the sample encode an identical CDR3. V is TRBV20-1 and J is TRBJ1-2; D may be TRBD1 (6 bases). Trimming pared 2 bases from V and 5 bases from J, leaving 6 bases between. From germline, CDR1 is DFQATT and CDR2 SNEGSKA (reference sequence). The CDR3 runs 11 residues. Here the CDR3 DNA reads TGCAGTGCTAGACAGGGGTATGGCTACACCTTC. It specifies CSARQGYGYTF.

The V and J genes are TRBV4-3 and TRBJ2-7; 10 bases map to TRBD2. Germline V lookup: CDR1 LGHNA, CDR2 YSLEER. V trimming: 4 bases; J trimming: 9 bases; junction bases outside the gene matches: 15. The CDR3 has 16 amino acids. CDR3 sequence: CASSRFRLAGAEGQYF. The CDR3 coding sequence is TGCGCCAGCAGCCGGTTCCGGCTAGCGGGGGCCGAGGGGCAGTACTTC.

The rearrangement joins TRBV30 to TRBJ2-1, with 12 bases that match TRBD2. Trimming took 8 bases from V and 4 from J; bases not matched to a gene: 6. This CDR3 has 14 residues. Germline CDR1 reads GTSNPN; CDR2 reads SVGIG (reference sequence). In DNA form, the CDR3 reads TGTGCCGCCAAGACTAGCGGGGGATACAATGAGCAGTTCTTC. Amino acid sequence: CAAKTSGGYNEQFF.